The clone carrying this TCR beta chain was detected only once. Its antigen is not known. Treatment here: treatment-naive control, cytoreductive nephrectomy. The entry originates in a study of radiation and T cells in renal cell carcinoma. TCRdb's copy holds only in-frame clones and misses some; the assay was immunoSEQ multiplex PCR. This sample has about 7,900 clones, with 65% found just once. The CDR3 covers 16 residues. The V gene's germline CDR1 is MNHNY and CDR2 SVGAGI (reference sequence). The ends were cut back, 2 bases at V and 1 base at J, with 14 bases in the middle. Study findings and constraints: In nephrectomy-only tumors, top 100 clonotypes averaged roughly 43%, versus around 50% irradiated. Only small tumor regions of approximately 1 g were sampled.

This TCR came from a woman in her 70s with renal cell carcinoma. This sequence joins TRBV6-6 and TRBJ1-1, with D perhaps TRBD1 (5 bases). This material consisted of tumor tissue, taken from a patient whose treatment was nephrectomy without radiotherapy. The CDR3 bases are TGTGCCAGCAGTTACCCCGGTTGGGGGGGGAACACTGAAGCTTTCTTT. This sequence encodes CASSYPGWGGNTEAFF.